This T cell receptor (beta chain) was observed in a study of T cell responses to AZD1222 COVID-19 vaccine. Study-wide results and limits: Scientists sampled the repertoires only once the peak T cell response had passed.

This clone occurred a few times. Antigen: not known. Sequencing was performed with immunoSEQ multiplex PCR; in TCRdb, only in-frame clones are kept and a portion is missing. The table has roughly 130,000 clones, about 92% seen once. The source is an adult in good health. The sequencing here drew on peripheral blood, taken on day 0 of AZD1222 vaccination.

This CDR3 reads CASSILSNQPQHF. CDR3 in DNA: TGCGCCAGCAGTATTCTTAGCAATCAGCCCCAGCATTTT. This chain links TRBV10-2 with TRBJ1-5, with D hard to call. The CDR3 has 13 amino acids. The germline gives CDR1 WSHSY, CDR2 SAAADI. Trimming left V 5 bases short and J 0 bases short, with 5 bases between.